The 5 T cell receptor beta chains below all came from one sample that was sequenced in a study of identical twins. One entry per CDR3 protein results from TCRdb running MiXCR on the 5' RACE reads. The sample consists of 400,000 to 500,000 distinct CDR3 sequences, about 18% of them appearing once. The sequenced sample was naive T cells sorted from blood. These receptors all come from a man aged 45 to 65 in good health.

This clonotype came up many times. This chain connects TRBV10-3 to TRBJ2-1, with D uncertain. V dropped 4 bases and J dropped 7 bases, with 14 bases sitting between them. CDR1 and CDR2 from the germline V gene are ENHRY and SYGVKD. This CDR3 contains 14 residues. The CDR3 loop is CAISGQAPLNEQFF. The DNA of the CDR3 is TGTGCCATCAGTGGTCAGGCCCCCTTGAATGAGCAGTTCTTC.

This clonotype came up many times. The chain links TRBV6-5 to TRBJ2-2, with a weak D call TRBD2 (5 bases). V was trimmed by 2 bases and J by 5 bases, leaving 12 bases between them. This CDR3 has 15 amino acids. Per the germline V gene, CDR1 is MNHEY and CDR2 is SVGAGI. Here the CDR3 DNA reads TGTGCCAGCAGTTACCAAAGCGGTGTAACCGGGGAGCTGTTTTTT. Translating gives CASSYQSGVTGELFF.

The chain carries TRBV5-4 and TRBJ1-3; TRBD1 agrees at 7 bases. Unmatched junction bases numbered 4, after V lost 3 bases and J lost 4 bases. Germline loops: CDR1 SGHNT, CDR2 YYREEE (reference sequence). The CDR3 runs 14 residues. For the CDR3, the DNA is TGTGCCAGCAGCTCGGGACAGCGCGGAAACACCATATATTTT. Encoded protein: CASSSGQRGNTIYF. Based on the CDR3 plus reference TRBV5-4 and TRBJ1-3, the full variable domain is ETGVTQSPTHLIKTRGQQVTLRCSSQSGHNTVSWYQQALGQGPQFIFQYYREEENGRGNFPPRFSGLQFPNYSSELNVNALELDDSALYLCASSSGQRGNTIYFGEGSWLTVV.

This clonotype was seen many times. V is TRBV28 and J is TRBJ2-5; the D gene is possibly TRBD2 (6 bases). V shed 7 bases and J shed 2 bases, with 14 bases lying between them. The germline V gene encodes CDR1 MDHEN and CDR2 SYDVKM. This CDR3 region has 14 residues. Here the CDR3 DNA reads TGTGCCAGCAAAACTCTAGCGCCTCAAGAGACCCAGTACTTC. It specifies CASKTLAPQETQYF.

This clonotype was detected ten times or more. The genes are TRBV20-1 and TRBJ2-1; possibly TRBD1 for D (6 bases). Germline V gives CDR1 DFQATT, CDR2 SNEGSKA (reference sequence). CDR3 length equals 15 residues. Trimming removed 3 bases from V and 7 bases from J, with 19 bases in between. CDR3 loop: CSASPQGLGFNEQFF. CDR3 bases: TGCAGTGCTAGCCCACAGGGTTTAGGTTTTAATGAGCAGTTCTTC.